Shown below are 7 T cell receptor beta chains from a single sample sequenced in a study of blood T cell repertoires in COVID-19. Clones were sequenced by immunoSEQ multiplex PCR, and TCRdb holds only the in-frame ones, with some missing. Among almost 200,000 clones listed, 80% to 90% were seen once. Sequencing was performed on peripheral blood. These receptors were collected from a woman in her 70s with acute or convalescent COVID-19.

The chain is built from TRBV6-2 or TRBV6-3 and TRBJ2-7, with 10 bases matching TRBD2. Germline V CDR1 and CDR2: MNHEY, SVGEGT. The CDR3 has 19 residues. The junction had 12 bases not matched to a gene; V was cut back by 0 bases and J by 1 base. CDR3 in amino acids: CASSYSVKLAGRASYEQYF. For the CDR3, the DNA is TGTGCCAGCAGTTACTCAGTAAAACTAGCGGGGCGGGCATCCTACGAGCAGTACTTC.

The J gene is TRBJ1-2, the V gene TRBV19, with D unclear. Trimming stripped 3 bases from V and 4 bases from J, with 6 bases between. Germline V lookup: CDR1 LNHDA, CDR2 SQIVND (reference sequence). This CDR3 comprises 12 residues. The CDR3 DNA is TGTGCCAGTAGTATTTCGGTCTATGGCTACACCTTC. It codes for CASSISVYGYTF.

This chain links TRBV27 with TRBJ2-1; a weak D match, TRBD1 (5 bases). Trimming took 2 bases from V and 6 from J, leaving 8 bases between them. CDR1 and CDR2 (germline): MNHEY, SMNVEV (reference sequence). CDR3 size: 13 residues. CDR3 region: CASSLVGANEQFF. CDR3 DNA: TGTGCCAGCAGTTTAGTTGGGGCCAATGAGCAGTTCTTC.

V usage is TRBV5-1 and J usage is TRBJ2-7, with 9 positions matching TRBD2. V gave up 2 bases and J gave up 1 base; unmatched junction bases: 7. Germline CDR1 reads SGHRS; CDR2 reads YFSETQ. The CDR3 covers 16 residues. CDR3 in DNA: TGCGCCAGCAGCTTTTGGCGGGGGGGTGATTCCTACGAGCAGTACTTC. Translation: CASSFWRGGDSYEQYF.

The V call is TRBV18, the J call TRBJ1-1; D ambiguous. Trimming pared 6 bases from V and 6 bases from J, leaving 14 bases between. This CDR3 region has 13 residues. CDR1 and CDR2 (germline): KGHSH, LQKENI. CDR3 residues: CASSSALGSEAFF. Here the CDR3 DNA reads TGTGCCAGCTCCAGTGCCCTCGGGTCTGAAGCTTTCTTT.

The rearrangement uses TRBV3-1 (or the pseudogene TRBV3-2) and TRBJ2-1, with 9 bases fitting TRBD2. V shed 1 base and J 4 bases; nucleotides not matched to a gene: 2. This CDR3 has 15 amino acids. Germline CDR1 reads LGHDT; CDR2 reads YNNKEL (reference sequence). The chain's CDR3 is CASSQGLAVYNEQFF. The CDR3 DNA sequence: TGTGCCAGCAGCCAAGGACTAGCGGTTTACAATGAGCAGTTCTTC.

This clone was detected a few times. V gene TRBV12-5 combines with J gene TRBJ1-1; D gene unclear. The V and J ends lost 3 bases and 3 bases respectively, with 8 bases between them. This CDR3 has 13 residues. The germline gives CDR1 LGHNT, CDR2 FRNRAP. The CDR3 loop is CASGLKLDTEAFF. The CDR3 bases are TGTGCTAGTGGTTTAAAGCTAGACACTGAAGCTTTCTTT.